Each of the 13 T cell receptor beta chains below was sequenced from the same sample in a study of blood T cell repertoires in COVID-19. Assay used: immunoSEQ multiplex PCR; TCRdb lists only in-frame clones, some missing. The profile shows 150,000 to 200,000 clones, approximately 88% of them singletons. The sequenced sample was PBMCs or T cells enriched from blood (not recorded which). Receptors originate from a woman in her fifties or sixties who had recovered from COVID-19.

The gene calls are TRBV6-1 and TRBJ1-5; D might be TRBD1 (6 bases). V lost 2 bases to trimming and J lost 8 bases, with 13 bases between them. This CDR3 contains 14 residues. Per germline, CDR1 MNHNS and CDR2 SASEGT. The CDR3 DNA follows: TGTGCCAGCAGTGAAAGGGGGGGAAGGGAGCCCCAGCATTTT. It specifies CASSERGGREPQHF.

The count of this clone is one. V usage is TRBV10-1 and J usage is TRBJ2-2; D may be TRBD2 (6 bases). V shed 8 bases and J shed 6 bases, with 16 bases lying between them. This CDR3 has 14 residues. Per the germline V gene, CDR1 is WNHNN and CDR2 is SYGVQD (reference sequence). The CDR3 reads CASSRGEVAGELFF. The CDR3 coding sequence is TGCGCCAGCTCGAGAGGGGAGGTTGCCGGGGAGCTGTTTTTT.

The CDR3 loop reads CASSFPGTDTQYF. CDR3 nucleotide sequence: TGTGCCAGCAGCTTCCCCGGCACAGATACGCAGTATTTT. The chain uses TRBV11-2 and TRBJ2-3; no definite D call. Trimming shortened V by 3 bases and J by 1 base, and 5 bases separated the two germline ends. The CDR3 is 13 amino acids. Germline V gives CDR1 SGHAT, CDR2 FQNNGV. The variable domain in full, with the rest retrieved from reference TRBV11-2 and TRBJ2-3, is EAGVAQSPRYKIIEKRQSVAFWCNPISGHATLYWYQQILGQGPKLLIQFQNNGVVDDSQLPKDRFSAERLKGVDSTLKIQPAKLEDSAVYLCASSFPGTDTQYFGPGTRLTVL.

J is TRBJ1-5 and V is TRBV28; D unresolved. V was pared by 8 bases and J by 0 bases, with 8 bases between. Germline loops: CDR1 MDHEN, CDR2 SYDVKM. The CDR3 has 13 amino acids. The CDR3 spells CASVGLSNQPQHF. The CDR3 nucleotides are TGTGCCAGCGTCGGTCTTAGCAATCAGCCCCAGCATTTT. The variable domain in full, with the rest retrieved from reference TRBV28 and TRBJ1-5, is DVKVTQSSRYLVKRTGEKVFLECVQDMDHENMFWYRQDPGLGLRLIYFSYDVKMKEKGDIPEGYSVSREKKERFSLILESASTNQTSMYLCASVGLSNQPQHFGDGTRLSIL.

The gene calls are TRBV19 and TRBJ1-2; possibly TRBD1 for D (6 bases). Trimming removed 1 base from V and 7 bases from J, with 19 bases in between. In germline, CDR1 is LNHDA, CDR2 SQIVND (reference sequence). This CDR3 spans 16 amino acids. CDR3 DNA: TGTGCCAGTAGTATAGTGCGCGGAAACAGGGATCCTGGCTACACCTTC. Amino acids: CASSIVRGNRDPGYTF.

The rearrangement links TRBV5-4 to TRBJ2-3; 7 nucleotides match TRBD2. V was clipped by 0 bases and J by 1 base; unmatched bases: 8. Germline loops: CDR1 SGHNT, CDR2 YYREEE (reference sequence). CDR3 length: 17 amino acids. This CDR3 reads CASSLANSGAGTDTQYF. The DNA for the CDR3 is TGTGCCAGCAGCTTGGCCAACAGCGGGGCGGGCACAGATACGCAGTATTTT.

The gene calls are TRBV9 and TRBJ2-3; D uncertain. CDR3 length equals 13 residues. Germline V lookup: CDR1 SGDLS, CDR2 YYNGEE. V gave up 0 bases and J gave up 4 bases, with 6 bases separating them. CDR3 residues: CASSVGASDTQYF. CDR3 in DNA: TGTGCCAGCAGCGTAGGGGCCTCAGATACGCAGTATTTT.

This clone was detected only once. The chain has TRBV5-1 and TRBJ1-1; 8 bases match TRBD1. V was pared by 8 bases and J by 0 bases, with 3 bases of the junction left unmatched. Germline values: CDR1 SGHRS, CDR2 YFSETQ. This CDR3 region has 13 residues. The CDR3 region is CASSGGLNTEAFF. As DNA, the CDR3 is TGCGCCAGTTCAGGGGGCTTGAACACTGAAGCTTTCTTT.

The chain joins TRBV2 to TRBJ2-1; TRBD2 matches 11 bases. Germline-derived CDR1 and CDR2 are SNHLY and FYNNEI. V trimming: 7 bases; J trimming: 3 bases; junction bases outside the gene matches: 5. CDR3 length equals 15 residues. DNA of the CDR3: TGTGCCAGCACCAGCCTAGCGGGGGGCTACAATGAGCAGTTCTTC. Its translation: CASTSLAGGYNEQFF.

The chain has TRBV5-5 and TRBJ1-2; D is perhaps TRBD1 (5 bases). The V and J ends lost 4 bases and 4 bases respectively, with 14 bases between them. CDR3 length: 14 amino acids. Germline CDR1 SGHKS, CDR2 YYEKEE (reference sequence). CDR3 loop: CASSPDSGGYGYTF. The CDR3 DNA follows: TGTGCCAGCAGCCCGGATTCGGGGGGCTATGGCTACACCTTC.

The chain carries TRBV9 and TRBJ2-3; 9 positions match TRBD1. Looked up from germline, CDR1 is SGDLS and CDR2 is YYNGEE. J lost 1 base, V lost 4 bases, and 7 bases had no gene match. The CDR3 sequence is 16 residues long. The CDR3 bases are TGTGCCAGCAGCCTCGGGACAGGGTCTGGCACAGATACGCAGTATTTT. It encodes CASSLGTGSGTDTQYF.

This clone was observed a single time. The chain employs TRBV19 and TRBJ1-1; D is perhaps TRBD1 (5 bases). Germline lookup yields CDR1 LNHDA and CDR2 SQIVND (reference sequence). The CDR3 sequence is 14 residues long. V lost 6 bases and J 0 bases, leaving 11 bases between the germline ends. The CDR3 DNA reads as TGTGCCAGTAGGCCAGGGAAGCTGAACACTGAAGCTTTCTTT. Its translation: CASRPGKLNTEAFF.

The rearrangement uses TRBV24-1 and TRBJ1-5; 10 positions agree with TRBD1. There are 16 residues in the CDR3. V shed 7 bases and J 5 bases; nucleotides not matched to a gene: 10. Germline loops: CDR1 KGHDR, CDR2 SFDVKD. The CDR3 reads CATRPDRGRYYQPQHF. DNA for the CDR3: TGTGCCACCAGACCCGACAGGGGGCGTTATTATCAGCCCCAGCATTTT.